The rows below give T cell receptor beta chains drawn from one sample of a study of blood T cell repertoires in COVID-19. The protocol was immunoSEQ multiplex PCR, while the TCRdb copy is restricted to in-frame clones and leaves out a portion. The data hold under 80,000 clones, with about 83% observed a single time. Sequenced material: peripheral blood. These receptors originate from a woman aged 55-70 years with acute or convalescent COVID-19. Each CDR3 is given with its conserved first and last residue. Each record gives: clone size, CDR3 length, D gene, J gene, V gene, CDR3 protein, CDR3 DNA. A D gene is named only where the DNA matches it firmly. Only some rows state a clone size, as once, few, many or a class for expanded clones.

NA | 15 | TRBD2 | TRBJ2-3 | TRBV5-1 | CASSRAGGSTDTQYF | TGCGCCAGCAGCCGAGCGGGGGGCTCCACAGATACGCAGTATTTT
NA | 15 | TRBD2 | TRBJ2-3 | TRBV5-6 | CASSLGLASTDTQYF | TGTGCCAGCAGCTTAGGACTAGCCAGTACAGATACGCAGTATTTT
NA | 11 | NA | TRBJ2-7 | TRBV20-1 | CSAEGKYEQYF | TGCAGTGCCGAGGGCAAGTACGAGCAGTACTTC
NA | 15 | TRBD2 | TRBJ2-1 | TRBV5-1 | CASSPGLAGGQEQFF | TGCGCCAGCAGCCCCGGACTAGCGGGGGGGCAAGAGCAGTTCTTC
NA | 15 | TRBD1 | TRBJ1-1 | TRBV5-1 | CASSPRQGQNTEAFF | TGCGCCAGCAGCCCGAGACAGGGACAAAACACTGAAGCTTTCTTT
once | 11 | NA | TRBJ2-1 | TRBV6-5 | CASILDNEQFF | TGTGCCAGCATCTTAGACAATGAGCAGTTCTTC
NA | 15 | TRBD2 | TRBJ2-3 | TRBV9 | CASSVSGGSTDTQYF | TGTGCCAGCAGCGTTAGCGGGGGGAGCACAGATACGCAGTATTTT
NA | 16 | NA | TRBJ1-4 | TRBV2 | CASRGGRQWSNEKLFF | TGTGCCAGCAGAGGAGGGAGACAGTGGTCCAATGAAAAACTGTTTTTT
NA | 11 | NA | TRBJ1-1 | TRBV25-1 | CASSRNTEAFF | TGTGCCAGCAGCAGGAACACTGAAGCTTTCTTT
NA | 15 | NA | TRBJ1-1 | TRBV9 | CASSELGKRNTEAFF | TGTGCCAGCAGCGAACTAGGGAAGAGGAACACTGAAGCTTTCTTT
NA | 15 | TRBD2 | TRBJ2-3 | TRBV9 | CASSVQAGSTDTQYF | TGTGCCAGCAGCGTACAAGCGGGGAGCACAGATACGCAGTATTTT
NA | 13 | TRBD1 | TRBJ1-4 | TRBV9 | CASSGQGVEKLFF | TGTGCCAGCAGCGGACAGGGGGTTGAAAAACTGTTTTTT
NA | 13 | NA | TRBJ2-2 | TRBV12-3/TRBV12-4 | CASSLGVTGELFF | TGTGCCAGCAGCCTAGGGGTTACCGGGGAGCTGTTTTTT
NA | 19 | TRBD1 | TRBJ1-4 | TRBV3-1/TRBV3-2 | CASSQLNPGQGPPREKLFF | TGTGCCAGCAGCCAACTAAATCCGGGACAGGGCCCTCCTAGGGAAAAACTGTTTTTT
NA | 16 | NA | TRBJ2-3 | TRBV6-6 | CASSTVMGLGTDTQYF | TGTGCCAGCTCAACAGTAATGGGGCTCGGCACAGATACGCAGTATTTT
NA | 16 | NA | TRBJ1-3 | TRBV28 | CASSLSTGSSGNTIYF | TGTGCCAGCAGTTTAAGTACAGGGAGCTCTGGAAACACCATATATTTT
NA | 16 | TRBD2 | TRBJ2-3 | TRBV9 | CASSVGGSGGADTQYF | TGTGCCAGCAGCGTAGGCGGAAGCGGGGGTGCAGATACGCAGTATTTT
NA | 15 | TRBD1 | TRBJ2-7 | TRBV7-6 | CASSLAGTGFYEQYF | TGTGCCAGCAGCTTAGCCGGGACAGGGTTCTACGAGCAGTACTTC
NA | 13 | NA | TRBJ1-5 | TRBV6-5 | CASNYRGNQPQHF | TGTGCCAGTAATTACCGGGGCAATCAGCCCCAGCATTTT
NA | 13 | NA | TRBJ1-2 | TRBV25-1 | CASSENRNYGYTF | TGTGCCAGCAGTGAAAACAGAAACTATGGCTACACCTTC
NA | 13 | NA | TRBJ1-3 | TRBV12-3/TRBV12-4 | CATGQFSGNTIYF | TGTGCCACCGGACAGTTCTCTGGAAACACCATATATTTT
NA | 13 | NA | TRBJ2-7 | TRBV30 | CAWRGRASYEQYF | TGTGCCTGGAGGGGCAGGGCCTCCTACGAGCAGTACTTC
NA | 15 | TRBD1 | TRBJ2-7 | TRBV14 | CASSQRRQGAYEQYF | TGTGCCAGCAGCCAAAGGCGACAGGGGGCCTACGAGCAGTACTTC
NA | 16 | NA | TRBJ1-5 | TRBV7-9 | CASSSSPGDRDQPQHF | TGTGCCAGCAGCTCTTCCCCAGGGGATCGAGATCAGCCCCAGCATTTT
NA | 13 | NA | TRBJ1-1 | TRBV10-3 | CAISESTNTEAFF | TGTGCCATCAGTGAGTCGACTAACACTGAAGCTTTCTTT
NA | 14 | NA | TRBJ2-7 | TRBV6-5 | CASSSPTYPHEQYF | TGTGCCAGCAGTTCACCTACTTATCCCCACGAGCAGTACTTC
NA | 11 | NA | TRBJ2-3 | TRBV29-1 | CSVQSTDTQYF | TGCAGCGTGCAGAGCACAGATACGCAGTATTTT
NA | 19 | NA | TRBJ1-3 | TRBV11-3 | CASSVPRSGDEEVGNTIYF | TGTGCCAGCAGCGTCCCCCGGTCAGGGGACGAGGAGGTTGGAAACACCATATATTTT
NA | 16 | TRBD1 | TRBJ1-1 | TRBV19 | CASSKTYRGPGTEAFF | TGTGCCAGTAGTAAGACCTACAGGGGGCCAGGGACTGAAGCTTTCTTT
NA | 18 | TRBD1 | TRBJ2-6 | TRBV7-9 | CASSLAGDRRTGANVLTF | TGTGCCAGCAGCTTAGCCGGGGACAGGAGAACTGGGGCCAACGTCCTGACTTTC
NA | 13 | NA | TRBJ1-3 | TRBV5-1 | CASSGQGSNTIYF | TGCGCCAGCAGCGGGCAGGGCTCGAACACCATATATTTT
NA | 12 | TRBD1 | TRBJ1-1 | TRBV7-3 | CASSSDRAGAFF | TGTGCCAGCAGCTCGGACAGGGCGGGAGCTTTCTTT
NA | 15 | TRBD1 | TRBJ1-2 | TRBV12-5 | CASGLGTGRNYGYTF | TGTGCTAGTGGTTTGGGGACAGGTCGTAACTATGGCTACACCTTC
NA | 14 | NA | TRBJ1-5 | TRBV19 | CASSVRDSNQPQHF | TGTGCCAGTAGTGTCCGGGATAGCAATCAGCCCCAGCATTTT
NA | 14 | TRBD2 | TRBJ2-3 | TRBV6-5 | CASSTSGGRDTQYF | TGTGCCAGCAGCACTAGCGGGGGCCGAGATACGCAGTATTTT
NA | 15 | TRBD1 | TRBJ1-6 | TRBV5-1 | CASSFQDRGGSPLHF | TGCGCCAGCAGCTTCCAGGACAGGGGTGGGTCACCCCTCCACTTT
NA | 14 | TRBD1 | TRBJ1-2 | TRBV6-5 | CASSTWDRGREDTF | TGTGCCAGCAGCACCTGGGACAGGGGAAGGGAAGACACCTTC
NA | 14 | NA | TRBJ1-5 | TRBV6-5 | CASSFVGGDQPQHF | TGTGCCAGCAGTTTCGTCGGGGGTGATCAGCCCCAGCATTTT